The rows below give T cell receptor beta chains drawn from one sample of a study of shared clonotypes between healthy human individuals. Produced via immunoSEQ multiplex PCR; TCRdb's table is partial and in-frame only. Here the sample spans roughly 2 million clones, approximately 95% being singletons. The sequencing sample was made of naive CD4+ T cells sorted from blood. The receptors stem from a man aged 18 to 30 in good health. CDR3s include the opening cysteine and the closing phenylalanine or tryptophan. The order of the fields is CDR3 DNA, CDR3 protein, D gene, clone size, V gene, J gene. The D gene is left open where the match is weak. Only part of the rows carry a size: once, few, many, or a class if the clone is expanded.

cdr3_nt: TGTGCCTGGAGTGCGGGCCAGGGGGGCCAGCCCCAGCATTTT
cdr3_aa: CAWSAGQGGQPQHF
d_call: TRBD1
clone_size: NA
v_call: TRBV30
j_call: TRBJ1-5

cdr3_nt: TGTGCCAGCAGCCAAGTTTCGGGAGGTCCTTACGAGCAGTACTTC
cdr3_aa: CASSQVSGGPYEQYF
d_call: TRBD2
clone_size: NA
v_call: TRBV14
j_call: TRBJ2-7

cdr3_nt: TGTGCCAGCAGTTTGCCCGGACAGACAGGTCTCTACGAGCAGTACTTC
cdr3_aa: CASSLPGQTGLYEQYF
d_call: NA
clone_size: NA
v_call: TRBV28
j_call: TRBJ2-7

cdr3_nt: TGTGCCATCAGGGACCAGACATACGAGCAGTACTTC
cdr3_aa: CAIRDQTYEQYF
d_call: NA
clone_size: once
v_call: TRBV10-3
j_call: TRBJ2-7

cdr3_nt: TGTGCCAGCAGCCAATCACAGGGGGCATCCTACGAGCAGTACTTC
cdr3_aa: CASSQSQGASYEQYF
d_call: TRBD1
clone_size: NA
v_call: TRBV5-4
j_call: TRBJ2-7

cdr3_nt: TGCGCCAGCAGCCCAATGGTCGGGGATCAGCCCCAGCATTTT
cdr3_aa: CASSPMVGDQPQHF
d_call: NA
clone_size: NA
v_call: TRBV4-3
j_call: TRBJ1-5

cdr3_nt: TGTGCCAGCTGGCGGGACCCGAACACCGGGGAGCTGTTTTTT
cdr3_aa: CASWRDPNTGELFF
d_call: NA
clone_size: NA
v_call: TRBV7-2
j_call: TRBJ2-2

cdr3_nt: TGTGCCAGCAGGAGGCTAGCGGGGACCACAGATACGCAGTATTTT
cdr3_aa: CASRRLAGTTDTQYF
d_call: TRBD2
clone_size: NA
v_call: TRBV7-9
j_call: TRBJ2-3

cdr3_nt: TGTGCCAGCAGTGGGAATAAGACAGATACGCAGTATTTT
cdr3_aa: CASSGNKTDTQYF
d_call: NA
clone_size: NA
v_call: TRBV6-1
j_call: TRBJ2-3

cdr3_nt: TGTGCCAGCAGTTCGTCTACCGGGACAGGGTACCAGCCCCAGCATTTT
cdr3_aa: CASSSSTGTGYQPQHF
d_call: TRBD1
clone_size: NA
v_call: TRBV28
j_call: TRBJ1-5

cdr3_nt: TGTGCCAGCAGATACAACCCCGGGGTGGGTAATTCACCCCTCCACTTT
cdr3_aa: CASRYNPGVGNSPLHF
d_call: NA
clone_size: NA
v_call: TRBV6-5
j_call: TRBJ1-6

cdr3_nt: TGTGCCAGCAAGCCCCATCCGGGGGGAAATCAGCCCCAGCATTTT
cdr3_aa: CASKPHPGGNQPQHF
d_call: NA
clone_size: NA
v_call: TRBV2
j_call: TRBJ1-5

cdr3_nt: TGTGCCAGCAGGCAAGAGGGAGAGACCCAGTACTTC
cdr3_aa: CASRQEGETQYF
d_call: NA
clone_size: NA
v_call: TRBV2
j_call: TRBJ2-5

cdr3_nt: TGTGCCACCAGCAGAGCCCTATCCACTAGCGGAGGCACAAGGGGGTCCTACAATGAGCAGTTCTTC
cdr3_aa: CATSRALSTSGGTRGSYNEQFF
d_call: TRBD2
clone_size: NA
v_call: TRBV15
j_call: TRBJ2-1

cdr3_nt: TGTGCCAGCAGCTTAGATCTGACCGGAGGAGCTTTCTTT
cdr3_aa: CASSLDLTGGAFF
d_call: NA
clone_size: once
v_call: TRBV11-2
j_call: TRBJ1-1

cdr3_nt: TGTGCCATCAGTGGTGGGGGGAACACTGAAGCTTTCTTT
cdr3_aa: CAISGGGNTEAFF
d_call: NA
clone_size: NA
v_call: TRBV10-3
j_call: TRBJ1-1

cdr3_nt: TGTGCCAGCAGCCCCCCGAACCGGGCCTACGAGCAGTACTTC
cdr3_aa: CASSPPNRAYEQYF
d_call: NA
clone_size: NA
v_call: TRBV7-2
j_call: TRBJ2-7

cdr3_nt: TGTGCCAGCAGTACAGGGGTAGGGTATCAGCCCCAGCATTTT
cdr3_aa: CASSTGVGYQPQHF
d_call: TRBD1
clone_size: NA
v_call: TRBV28
j_call: TRBJ1-5

cdr3_nt: TGTGCCAGCAGCGTAGGAGACTCGGCTTCTTACGAGCAGTACTTC
cdr3_aa: CASSVGDSASYEQYF
d_call: NA
clone_size: NA
v_call: TRBV9
j_call: TRBJ2-7

cdr3_nt: TGTGCCAGCAGTGAGACTGTGAACACTGAAGCTTTCTTT
cdr3_aa: CASSETVNTEAFF
d_call: NA
clone_size: NA
v_call: TRBV25-1
j_call: TRBJ1-1

cdr3_nt: TGTGCCAGCAGGAAAGACAGGGGGCTTGGAAACACCATATATTTT
cdr3_aa: CASRKDRGLGNTIYF
d_call: TRBD1
clone_size: NA
v_call: TRBV6-5
j_call: TRBJ1-3

cdr3_nt: TGTGCCAGTAGTATAGGGGGCTCCTACGAGCAGTACTTC
cdr3_aa: CASSIGGSYEQYF
d_call: NA
clone_size: NA
v_call: TRBV19
j_call: TRBJ2-7

cdr3_nt: TGTGCCAGCAGTGAAGCAGGGGGGATCTACTACGAGCAGTACTTC
cdr3_aa: CASSEAGGIYYEQYF
d_call: NA
clone_size: NA
v_call: TRBV6-1
j_call: TRBJ2-7

cdr3_nt: TGCGCCAGCAGTGAGGGGGGTCCCACAGATACGCAGTATTTT
cdr3_aa: CASSEGGPTDTQYF
d_call: NA
clone_size: NA
v_call: TRBV10-2
j_call: TRBJ2-3

cdr3_nt: TGTGCCAGCAGCCGGGACGGGAACAATCAGCCCCAGCATTTT
cdr3_aa: CASSRDGNNQPQHF
d_call: NA
clone_size: once
v_call: TRBV28
j_call: TRBJ1-5

cdr3_nt: TGTGCCAGCCGGACAGTCAGGGAGACCCAGTACTTC
cdr3_aa: CASRTVRETQYF
d_call: NA
clone_size: NA
v_call: TRBV7-8
j_call: TRBJ2-5

cdr3_nt: TGCGCCAGCAGCCAAGGGACAGGTGGGGCCACTGAAGCTTTCTTT
cdr3_aa: CASSQGTGGATEAFF
d_call: TRBD1
clone_size: NA
v_call: TRBV5-1
j_call: TRBJ1-1

cdr3_nt: TGTGCCAGCAGCGAAGGACAGCCCCCAAGGGAGACCCAGTACTTC
cdr3_aa: CASSEGQPPRETQYF
d_call: NA
clone_size: NA
v_call: TRBV6-1
j_call: TRBJ2-5